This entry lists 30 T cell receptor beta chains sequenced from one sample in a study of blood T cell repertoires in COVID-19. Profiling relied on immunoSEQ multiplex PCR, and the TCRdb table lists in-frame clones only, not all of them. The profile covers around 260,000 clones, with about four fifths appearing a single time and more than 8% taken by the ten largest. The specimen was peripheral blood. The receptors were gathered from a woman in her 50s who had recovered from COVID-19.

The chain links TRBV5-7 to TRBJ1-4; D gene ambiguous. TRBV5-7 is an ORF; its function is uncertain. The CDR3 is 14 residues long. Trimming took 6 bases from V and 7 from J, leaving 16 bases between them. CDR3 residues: CASIGDGGSEKLFF. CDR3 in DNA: TGTGCCAGCATCGGGGATGGAGGGTCTGAAAAACTGTTTTTT.

The CDR3 sequence is CASTAGQGAREQYF. In nucleotides, the CDR3 is TGTGCCAGCACCGCCGGACAGGGAGCTAGAGAGCAGTACTTC. The J gene is TRBJ2-7, the V gene TRBV6-6; 8 positions match TRBD1. The V gene's germline CDR1 is MNHNY and CDR2 SVGAGI (reference sequence). There are 14 residues in the CDR3. The J segment lost 7 bases and the V segment lost 7 bases, leaving 12 bases of the junction unmatched.

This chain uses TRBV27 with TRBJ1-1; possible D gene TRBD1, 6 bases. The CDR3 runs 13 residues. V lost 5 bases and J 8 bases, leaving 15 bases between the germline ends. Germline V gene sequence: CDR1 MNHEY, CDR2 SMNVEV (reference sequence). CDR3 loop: CASSPTPGQEAFF. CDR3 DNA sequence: TGTGCCAGCAGTCCTACACCGGGACAAGAAGCTTTCTTT.

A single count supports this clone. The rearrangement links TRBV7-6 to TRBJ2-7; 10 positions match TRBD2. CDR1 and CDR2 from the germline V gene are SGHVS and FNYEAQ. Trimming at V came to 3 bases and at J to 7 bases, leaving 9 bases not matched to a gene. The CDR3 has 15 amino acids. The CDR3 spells CASSFPSGGEGEQYF. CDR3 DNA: TGTGCCAGCAGCTTTCCTAGCGGGGGAGAGGGTGAGCAGTACTTC.

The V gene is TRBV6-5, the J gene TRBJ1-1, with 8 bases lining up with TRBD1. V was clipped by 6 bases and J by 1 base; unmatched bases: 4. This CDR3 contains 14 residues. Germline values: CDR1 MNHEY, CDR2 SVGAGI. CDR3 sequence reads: CASSRTGRNTEAFF. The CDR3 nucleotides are TGTGCCAGCAGCCGGACAGGGAGGAACACTGAAGCTTTCTTT.

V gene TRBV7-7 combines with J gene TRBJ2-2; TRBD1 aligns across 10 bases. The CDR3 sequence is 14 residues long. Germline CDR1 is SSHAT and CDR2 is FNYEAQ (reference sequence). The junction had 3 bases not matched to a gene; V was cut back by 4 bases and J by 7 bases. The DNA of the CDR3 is TGTGCCAGCAGCTCGGGACAGGGGTTCGGGGAGCTGTTTTTT. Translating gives CASSSGQGFGELFF.

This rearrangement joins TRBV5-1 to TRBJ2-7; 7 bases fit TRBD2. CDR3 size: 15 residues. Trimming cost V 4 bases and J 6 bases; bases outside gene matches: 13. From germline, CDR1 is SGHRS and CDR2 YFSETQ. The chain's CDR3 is CASSPGGVRRREQYF. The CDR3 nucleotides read TGCGCCAGCAGCCCGGGGGGAGTCCGCCGCCGCGAGCAGTACTTC.

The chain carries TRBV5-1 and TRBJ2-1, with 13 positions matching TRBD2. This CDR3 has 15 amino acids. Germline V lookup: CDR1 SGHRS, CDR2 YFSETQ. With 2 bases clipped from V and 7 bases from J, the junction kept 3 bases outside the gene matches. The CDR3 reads CASSLGLAGANEQFF. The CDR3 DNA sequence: TGCGCCAGCAGCTTAGGACTAGCGGGGGCGAATGAGCAGTTCTTC.

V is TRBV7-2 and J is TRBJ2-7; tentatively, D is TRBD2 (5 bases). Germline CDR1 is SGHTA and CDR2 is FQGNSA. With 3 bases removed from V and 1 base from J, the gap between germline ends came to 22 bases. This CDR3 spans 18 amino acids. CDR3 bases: TGTGCCAGCAGCTTCTCCCGCTCCCATATCGGGATGTCCTACGAGCAGTACTTC. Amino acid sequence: CASSFSRSHIGMSYEQYF.

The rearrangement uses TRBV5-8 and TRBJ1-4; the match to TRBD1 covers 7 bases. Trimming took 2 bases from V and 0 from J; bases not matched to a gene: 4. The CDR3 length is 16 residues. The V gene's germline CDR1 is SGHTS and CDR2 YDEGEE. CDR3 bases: TGTGCCAGCAGCTTTGGGACAGCGGCAACTAATGAAAAACTGTTTTTT. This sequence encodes CASSFGTAATNEKLFF.

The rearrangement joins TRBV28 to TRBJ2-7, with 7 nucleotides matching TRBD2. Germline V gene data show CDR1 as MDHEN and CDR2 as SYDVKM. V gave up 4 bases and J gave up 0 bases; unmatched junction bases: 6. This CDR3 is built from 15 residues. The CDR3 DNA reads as TGTGCCAGCAGTTCTTGGGGGGGGGTCTCCTACGAGCAGTACTTC. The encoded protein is CASSSWGGVSYEQYF.

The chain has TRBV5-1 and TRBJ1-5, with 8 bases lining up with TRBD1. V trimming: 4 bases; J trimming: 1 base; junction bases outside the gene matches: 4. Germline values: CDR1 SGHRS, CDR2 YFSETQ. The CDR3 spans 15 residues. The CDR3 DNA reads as TGCGCCAGCAGCATAACAGGGGGAAGCAATCAGCCCCAGCATTTT. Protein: CASSITGGSNQPQHF. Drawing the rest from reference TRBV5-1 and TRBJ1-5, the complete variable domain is KAGVTQTPRYLIKTRGQQVTLSCSPISGHRSVSWYQQTPGQGLQFLFEYFSETQRNKGNFPGRFSGRQFSNSRSEMNVSTLELGDSALYLCASSITGGSNQPQHFGDGTRLSIL.

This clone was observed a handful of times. CDR3 bases: TGTGCCAGCAGCCAAAATCGGGTTGCAGCAGATACGCAGTATTTT. As protein: CASSQNRVAADTQYF. This chain connects TRBV4-2 to TRBJ2-3; no clear D gene. Trimming shortened V by 2 bases and J by 4 bases, and 13 bases separated the two germline ends. This CDR3 has 15 amino acids. The germline gives CDR1 LGHNA, CDR2 YNFKEQ.

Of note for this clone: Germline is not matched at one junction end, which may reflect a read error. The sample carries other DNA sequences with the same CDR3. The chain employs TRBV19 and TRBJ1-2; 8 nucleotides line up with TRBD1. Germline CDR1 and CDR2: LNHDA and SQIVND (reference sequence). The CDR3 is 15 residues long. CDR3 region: CASSTTGGSNYGYTF. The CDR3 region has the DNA TGTGCCAGTAGTACAACAGGGGGATCAAACTATGGCTATACCTTC. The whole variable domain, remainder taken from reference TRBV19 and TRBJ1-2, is DGGITQSPKYLFRKEGQNVTLSCEQNLNHDAMYWYRQDPGQGLRLIYYSQIVNDFQKGDIAEGYSVSREKKESFPLTVTSAQKNPTAFYLCASSTTGGSNYGYTFGSGTRLTVV.

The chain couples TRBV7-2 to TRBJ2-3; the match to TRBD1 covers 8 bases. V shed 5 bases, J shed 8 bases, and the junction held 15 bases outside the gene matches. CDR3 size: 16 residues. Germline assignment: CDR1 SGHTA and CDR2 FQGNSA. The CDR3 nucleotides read TGTGCCAGCAGCCTTACCCTAGACAGGGGAAGGAGTACGCAGTATTTT. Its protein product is CASSLTLDRGRSTQYF.

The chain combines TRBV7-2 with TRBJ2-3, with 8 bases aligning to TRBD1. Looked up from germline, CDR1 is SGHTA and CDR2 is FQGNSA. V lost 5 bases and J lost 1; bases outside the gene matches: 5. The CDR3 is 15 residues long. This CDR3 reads CASSLGTGRTDTQYF. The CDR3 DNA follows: TGTGCCAGCAGCCTCGGGACAGGACGCACAGATACGCAGTATTTT. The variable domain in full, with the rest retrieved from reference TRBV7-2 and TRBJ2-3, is GAGVSQSPSNKVTEKGKDVELRCDPISGHTALYWYRQSLGQGLEFLIYFQGNSAPDKSGLPSDRFSAERTGGSVSTLTIQRTQQEDSAVYLCASSLGTGRTDTQYFGPGTRLTVL.

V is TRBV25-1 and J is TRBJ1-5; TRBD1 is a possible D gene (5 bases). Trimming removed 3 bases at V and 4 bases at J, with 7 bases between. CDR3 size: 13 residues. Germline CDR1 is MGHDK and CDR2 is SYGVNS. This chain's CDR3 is CASSEQGNQPQHF. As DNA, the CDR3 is TGTGCCAGCAGTGAGCAGGGAAATCAGCCCCAGCATTTT.

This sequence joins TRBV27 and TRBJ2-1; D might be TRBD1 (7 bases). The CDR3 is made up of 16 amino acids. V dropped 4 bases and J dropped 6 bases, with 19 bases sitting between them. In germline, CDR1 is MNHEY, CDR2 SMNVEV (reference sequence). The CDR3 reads CASSSIARGAGNEQFF. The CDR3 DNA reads TGTGCCAGCAGTTCGATCGCCAGGGGGGCGGGCAATGAGCAGTTCTTC.

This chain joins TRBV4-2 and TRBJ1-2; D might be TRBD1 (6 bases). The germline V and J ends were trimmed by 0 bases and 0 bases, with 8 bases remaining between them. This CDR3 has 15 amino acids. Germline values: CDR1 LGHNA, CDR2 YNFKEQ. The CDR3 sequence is CASSQEGASNYGYTF. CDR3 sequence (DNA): TGTGCCAGCAGCCAAGAGGGGGCTTCTAACTATGGCTACACCTTC.

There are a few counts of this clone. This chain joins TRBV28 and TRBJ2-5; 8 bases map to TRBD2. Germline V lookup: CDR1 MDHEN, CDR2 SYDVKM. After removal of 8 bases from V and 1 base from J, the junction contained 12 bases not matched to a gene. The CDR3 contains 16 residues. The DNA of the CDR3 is TGTGCCAGCGGGGGACTAGGCTCGAACCGCCAAGAGACCCAGTACTTC. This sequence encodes CASGGLGSNRQETQYF.

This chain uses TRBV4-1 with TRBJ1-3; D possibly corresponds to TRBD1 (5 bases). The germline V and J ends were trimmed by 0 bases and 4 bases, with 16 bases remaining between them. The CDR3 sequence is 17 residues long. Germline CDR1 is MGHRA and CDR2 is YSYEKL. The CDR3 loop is CASSQDGTHRLGNTIYF. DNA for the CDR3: TGCGCCAGCAGCCAAGATGGGACTCATAGATTGGGAAACACCATATATTTT.

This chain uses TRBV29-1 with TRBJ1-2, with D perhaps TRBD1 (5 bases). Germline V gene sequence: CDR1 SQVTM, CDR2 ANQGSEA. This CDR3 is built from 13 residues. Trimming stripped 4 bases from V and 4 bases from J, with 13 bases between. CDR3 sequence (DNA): TGCAGCGTTGGGGGCCGGGAGCTCTATGGCTACACCTTC. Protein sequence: CSVGGRELYGYTF. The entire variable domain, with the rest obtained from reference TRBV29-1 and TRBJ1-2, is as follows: SAVISQKPSRDICQRGTSLTIQCQVDSQVTMMFWYRQQPGQSLTLIATANQGSEATYESGFVIDKFPISRPNLTFSTLTVSNMSPEDSSIYLCSVGGRELYGYTFGSGTRLTVV.

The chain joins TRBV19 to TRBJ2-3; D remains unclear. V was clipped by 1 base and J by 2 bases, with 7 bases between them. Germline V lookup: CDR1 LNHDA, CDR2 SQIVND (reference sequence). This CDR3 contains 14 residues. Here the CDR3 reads CASSIGGYTDTQYF. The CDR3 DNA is TGTGCCAGTAGTATAGGCGGATACACAGATACGCAGTATTTT.

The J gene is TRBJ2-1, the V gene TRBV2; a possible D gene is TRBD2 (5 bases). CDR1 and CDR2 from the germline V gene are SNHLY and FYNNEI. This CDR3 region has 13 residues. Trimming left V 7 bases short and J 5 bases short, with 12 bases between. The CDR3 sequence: CASTSWENNEQFF. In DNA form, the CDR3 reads TGTGCCAGCACTTCGTGGGAGAACAATGAGCAGTTCTTC.

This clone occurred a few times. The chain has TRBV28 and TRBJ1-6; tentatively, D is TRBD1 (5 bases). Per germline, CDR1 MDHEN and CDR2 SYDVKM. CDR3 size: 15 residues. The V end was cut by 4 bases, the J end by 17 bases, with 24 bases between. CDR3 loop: CASSSTAGRGPSIHF. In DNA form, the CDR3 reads TGTGCCAGCAGTTCCACAGCTGGGCGGGGCCCATCGATCCACTTT.

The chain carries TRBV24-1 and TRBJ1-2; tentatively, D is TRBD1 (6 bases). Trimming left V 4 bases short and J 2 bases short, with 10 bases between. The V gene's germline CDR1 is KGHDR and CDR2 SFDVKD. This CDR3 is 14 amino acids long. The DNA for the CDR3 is TGTGCCACCAGTGACTCAACAGGGAACTATGGCTACACCTTC. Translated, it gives CATSDSTGNYGYTF.

CDR3 DNA: TGTGCCAGCAGACCGACAGGGACGAACACCGGGGAGCTGTTTTTT. As protein: CASRPTGTNTGELFF. The gene calls are TRBV6-5 and TRBJ2-2; TRBD1 agrees at 7 bases. The germline V gene has CDR1 MNHEY and CDR2 SVGAGI. V trimming: 6 bases; J trimming: 0 bases; junction bases outside the gene matches: 4. The CDR3 covers 15 residues.

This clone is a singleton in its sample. The CDR3, as DNA: TGTGCCACCAGAACTTCGACAGCCTCAGCCAACTATGGCTACACCTTC. It is translated as CATRTSTASANYGYTF. This chain connects TRBV15 to TRBJ1-2; the D gene is possibly TRBD1 (5 bases). This CDR3 is 16 amino acids long. The V and J ends lost 6 bases and 2 bases respectively, with 19 bases between them. Germline V gives CDR1 LNHNV, CDR2 YYDKDF (reference sequence).

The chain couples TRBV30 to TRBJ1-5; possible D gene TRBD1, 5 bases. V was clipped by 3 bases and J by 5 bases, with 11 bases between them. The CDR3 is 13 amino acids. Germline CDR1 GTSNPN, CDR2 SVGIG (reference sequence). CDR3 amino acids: CAWRGQVDQPQHF. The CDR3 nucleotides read TGTGCCTGGAGGGGGCAGGTGGATCAGCCCCAGCATTTT.

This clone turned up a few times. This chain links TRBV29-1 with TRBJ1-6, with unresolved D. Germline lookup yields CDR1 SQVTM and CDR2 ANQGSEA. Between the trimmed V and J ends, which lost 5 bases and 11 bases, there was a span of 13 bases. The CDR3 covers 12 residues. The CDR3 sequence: CSVYPEGAPLHF. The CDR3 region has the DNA TGCAGCGTTTACCCTGAGGGCGCACCCCTCCACTTT.